This TCR beta chain was documented in a study of CD8 T cells in ankylosing spondylitis. Quantitative molecular-barcoded 5'-RACE generated the TCR beta libraries. In TCRdb, the 5' RACE reads were re-called with MiXCR into one record per CDR3 protein. In the table there are a few hundred thousand distinct CDR3 sequences, less than 25% of which are singletons. V gave up 9 bases and J gave up 2 bases, with 19 bases separating them. The CDR3 covers 15 residues. CDR1 KGHDR and CDR2 SFDVKD come from the germline V gene. The sample taken for sequencing was blood, either unsorted or a sorted T cell fraction (not recorded which). The chain combines TRBV24-1 with TRBJ2-7; D is uncertain. The sequence derives from a female donor with ankylosing spondylitis or in good health (not recorded which). The CDR3, as DNA: TGTGCCACCCATGTGACGGGCTCTCCTACCTACGAGCAGTACTTC. Translation gives CATHVTGSPTYEQYF.